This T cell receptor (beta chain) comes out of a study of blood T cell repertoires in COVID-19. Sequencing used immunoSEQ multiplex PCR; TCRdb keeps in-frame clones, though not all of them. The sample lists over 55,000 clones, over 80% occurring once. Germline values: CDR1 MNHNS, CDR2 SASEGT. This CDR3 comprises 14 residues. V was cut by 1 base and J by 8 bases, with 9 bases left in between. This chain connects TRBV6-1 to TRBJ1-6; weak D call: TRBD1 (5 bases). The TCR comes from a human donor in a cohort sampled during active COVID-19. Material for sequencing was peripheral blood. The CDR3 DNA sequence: TGTGCCAGCAGTGAAGAGGGGCGGTATTCACCCCTCCACTTT. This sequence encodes CASSEEGRYSPLHF.